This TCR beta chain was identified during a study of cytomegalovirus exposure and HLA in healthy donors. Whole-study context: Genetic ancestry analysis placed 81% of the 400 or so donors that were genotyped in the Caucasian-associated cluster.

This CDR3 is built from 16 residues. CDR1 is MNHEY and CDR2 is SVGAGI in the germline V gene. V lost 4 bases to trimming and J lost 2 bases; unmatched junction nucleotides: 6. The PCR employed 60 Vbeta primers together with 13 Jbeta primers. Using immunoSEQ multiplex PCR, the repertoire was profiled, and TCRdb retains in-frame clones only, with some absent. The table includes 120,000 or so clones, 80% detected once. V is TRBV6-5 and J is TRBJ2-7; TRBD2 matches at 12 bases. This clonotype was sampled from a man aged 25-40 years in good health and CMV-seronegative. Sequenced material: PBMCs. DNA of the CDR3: TGTGCCAGCAGTTTGACCCGACTAGCGGGAGCCTACGAGCAGTACTTC. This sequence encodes CASSLTRLAGAYEQYF.